This TCR beta chain was documented in a study of T-cell memory formation after mild COVID-19. The table lists this clonotype with a few counts. TCRdb reprocessed the 5' RACE reads via MiXCR and lists one record per CDR3 protein. The sample has fewer than 250,000 distinct CDR3 sequences, 15% to 20% seen once; the top ten hold roughly 2.6%. The CDR3 is 12 residues long. Germline CDR1 and CDR2: SGHTA and FQGTGA. Trimming took 5 bases from V and 7 from J; bases not matched to a gene: 1. The rearrangement uses TRBV7-3 and TRBJ2-1, with TRBD2 matching 8 bases. The source is an adult woman who had mild COVID-19 (a few samples of this study predate the infection). Cell type and time point are not known. Sequencing used PBMCs or a T cell subset sorted from them (not recorded which). The CDR3 nucleotides are TGTGCCAGCAGCCGGGGGGGGAATGAGCAGTTCTTC. Protein: CASSRGGNEQFF.